Given below is one T cell receptor (beta chain) in context. Each CDR3 protein gets one entry after TCRdb re-called the RT-PCR reads with MiXCR. Seen here are some 150,000 distinct CDR3 sequences, around 12% observed once, and the top ten hold about 31%. The sample comes from a study of response to subunit inactivated influenza vaccine. V gave up 6 bases and J gave up 2 bases, with 12 bases separating them. This CDR3 has 14 residues. This same sample was also part of a study on T cells expressing NK-cell markers. Per that paper: A 5'RACE template switching approach incorporating UMIs was used to make TCR beta cDNA. Researchers got TCR beta repertoires out of sorted CD3+CD56+NKG2C+, CD3+CD56+NKG2C- and CD3+CD56-NKG2C+ T cells. Among the eight sequenced donors, seven tested HCMV-seropositive and one tested seronegative. Sorting in several experiments was restricted by an anti-gamma-delta TCR antibody to alpha-beta TCR T cells. In four donors, these clonotypes also led the CD3+CD56-NKG2C+ fraction.

Sequences were derived from CD8+ T cells sorted from PBMCs, sampled 11 to 12 days after vaccination. The V and J genes are TRBV12-3 or TRBV12-4 and TRBJ2-3; D unclear. This TCR was recovered from a man aged 45-65 years who received an inactivated influenza vaccine. The CDR3 spells CASSRVYSTDTQYF. CDR3 bases: TGTGCCAGCAGCCGGGTCTACTCCACAGATACGCAGTATTTT.